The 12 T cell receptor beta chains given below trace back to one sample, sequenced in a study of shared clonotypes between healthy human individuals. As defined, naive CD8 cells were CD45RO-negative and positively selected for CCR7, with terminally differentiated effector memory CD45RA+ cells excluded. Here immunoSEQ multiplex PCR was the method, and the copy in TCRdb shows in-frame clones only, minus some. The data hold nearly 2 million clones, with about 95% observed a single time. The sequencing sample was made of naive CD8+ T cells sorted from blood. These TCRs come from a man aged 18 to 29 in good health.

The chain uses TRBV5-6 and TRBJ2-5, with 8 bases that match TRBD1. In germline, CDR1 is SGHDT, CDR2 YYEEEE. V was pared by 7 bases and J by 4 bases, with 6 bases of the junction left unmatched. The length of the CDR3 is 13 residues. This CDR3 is CASGQGAGETQYF. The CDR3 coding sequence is TGTGCCAGCGGACAGGGCGCAGGAGAGACCCAGTACTTC. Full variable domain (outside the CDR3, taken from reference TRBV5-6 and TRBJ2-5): DAGVTQSPTHLIKTRGQQVTLRCSPKSGHDTVSWYQQALGQGPQFIFQYYEEEERQRGNFPDRFSGHQFPNYSSELNVNALLLGDSALYLCASGQGAGETQYFGPGTRLLVL.

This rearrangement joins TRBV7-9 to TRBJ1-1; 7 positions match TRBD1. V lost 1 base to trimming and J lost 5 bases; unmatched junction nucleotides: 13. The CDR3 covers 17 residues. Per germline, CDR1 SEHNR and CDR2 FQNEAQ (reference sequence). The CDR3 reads CASSLVAFSRGDTEAFF. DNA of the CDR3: TGTGCCAGCAGCTTAGTCGCGTTTTCCAGGGGGGATACTGAAGCTTTCTTT.

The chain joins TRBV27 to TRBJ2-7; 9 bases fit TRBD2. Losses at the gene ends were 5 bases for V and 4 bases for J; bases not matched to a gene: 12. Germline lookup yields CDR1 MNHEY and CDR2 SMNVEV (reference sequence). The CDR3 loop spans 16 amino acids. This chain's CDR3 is CASSLLAGRAAYEQYF. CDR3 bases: TGTGCCAGCAGTCTGCTAGCGGGAAGGGCCGCTTACGAGCAGTACTTC.

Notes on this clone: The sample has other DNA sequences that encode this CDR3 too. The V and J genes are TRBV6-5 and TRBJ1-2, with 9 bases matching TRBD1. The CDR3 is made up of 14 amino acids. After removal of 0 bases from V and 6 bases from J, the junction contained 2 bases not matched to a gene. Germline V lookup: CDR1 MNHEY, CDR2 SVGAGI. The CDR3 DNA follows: TGTGCCAGCAGTTACTCAGGGACAGGGAATGGCTACACCTTC. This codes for CASSYSGTGNGYTF.

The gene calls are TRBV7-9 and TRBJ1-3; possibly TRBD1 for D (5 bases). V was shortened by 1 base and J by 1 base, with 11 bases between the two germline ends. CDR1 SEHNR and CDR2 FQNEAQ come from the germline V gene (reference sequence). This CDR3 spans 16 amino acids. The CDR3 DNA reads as TGTGCCAGCAGCTTAGTAGGGCAGGGTTCTGGAAACACCATATATTTT. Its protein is CASSLVGQGSGNTIYF. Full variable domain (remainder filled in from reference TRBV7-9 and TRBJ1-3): DTGVSQNPRHKITKRGQNVTFRCDPISEHNRLYWYRQTLGQGPEFLTYFQNEAQLEKSRLLSDRFSAERPKGSFSTLEIQRTEQGDSAMYLCASSLVGQGSGNTIYFGEGSWLTVV.

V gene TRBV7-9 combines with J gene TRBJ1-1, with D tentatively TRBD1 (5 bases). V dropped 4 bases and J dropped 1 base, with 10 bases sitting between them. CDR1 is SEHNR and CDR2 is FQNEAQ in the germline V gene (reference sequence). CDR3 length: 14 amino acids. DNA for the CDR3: TGTGCCAGCAGCTCGAAAACAGGGAACACTGAAGCTTTCTTT. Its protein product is CASSSKTGNTEAFF. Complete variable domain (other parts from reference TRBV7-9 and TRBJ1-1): DTGVSQNPRHKITKRGQNVTFRCDPISEHNRLYWYRQTLGQGPEFLTYFQNEAQLEKSRLLSDRFSAERPKGSFSTLEIQRTEQGDSAMYLCASSSKTGNTEAFFGQGTRLTVV.

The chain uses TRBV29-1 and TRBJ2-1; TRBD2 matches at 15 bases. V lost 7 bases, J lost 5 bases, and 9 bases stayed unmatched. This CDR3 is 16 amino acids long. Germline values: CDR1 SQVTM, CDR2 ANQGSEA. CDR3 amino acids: CSAGGLAGGTDNEQFF. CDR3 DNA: TGCAGCGCGGGGGGACTAGCGGGAGGAACGGACAATGAGCAGTTCTTC.

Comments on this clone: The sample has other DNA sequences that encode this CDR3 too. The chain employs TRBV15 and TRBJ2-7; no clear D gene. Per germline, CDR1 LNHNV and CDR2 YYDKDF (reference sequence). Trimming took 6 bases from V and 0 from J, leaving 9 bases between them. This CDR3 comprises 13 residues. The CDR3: CATSPPSSYEQYF. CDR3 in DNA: TGTGCCACCAGTCCCCCAAGCTCCTACGAGCAGTACTTC.

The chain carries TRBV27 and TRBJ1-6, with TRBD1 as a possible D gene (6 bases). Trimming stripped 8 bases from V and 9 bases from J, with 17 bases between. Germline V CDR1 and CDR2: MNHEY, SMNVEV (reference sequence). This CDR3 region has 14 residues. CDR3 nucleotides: TGTGCCAGCGGCCCCACGGGGGCCAGTTCACCCCTCCACTTT. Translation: CASGPTGASSPLHF.

Here the CDR3 DNA reads TGTGCCAGCAGCTGGGCCAATGAGCAGTTCTTC. Residues: CASSWANEQFF. The V call is TRBV5-4, the J call TRBJ2-1; D remains ambiguous. The CDR3 has 11 residues. Germline V lookup: CDR1 SGHNT, CDR2 YYREEE (reference sequence). Trimming left V 3 bases short and J 6 bases short, with 4 bases between.

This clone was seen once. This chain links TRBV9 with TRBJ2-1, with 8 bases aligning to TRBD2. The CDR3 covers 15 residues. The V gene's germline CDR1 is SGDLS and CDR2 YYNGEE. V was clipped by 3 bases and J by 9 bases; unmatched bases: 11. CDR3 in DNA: TGTGCCAGCAGCGGCGAGCGGGAGTCATTGGGTGAGCAGTTCTTC. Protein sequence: CASSGERESLGEQFF.

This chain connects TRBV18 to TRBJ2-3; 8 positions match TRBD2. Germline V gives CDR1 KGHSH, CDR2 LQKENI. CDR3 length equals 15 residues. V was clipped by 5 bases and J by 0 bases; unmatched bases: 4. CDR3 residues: CASSSGGASTDTQYF. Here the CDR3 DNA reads TGTGCCAGCTCATCGGGGGGGGCTAGCACAGATACGCAGTATTTT.